This is a list of T cell receptor beta chains from one sample in a study of blood T cell repertoires in COVID-19. Sequencing used immunoSEQ multiplex PCR; TCRdb keeps in-frame clones, though not all of them. The sample includes around 56,000 clones, more than 70% seen only once; the top ten take approximately 6.9%. Sample: peripheral blood. These TCRs come from a man aged 60 to 75 with active or convalescent COVID-19. Each CDR3 is given with its conserved first and last residue. A D gene is named only where the DNA matches it firmly. The listing skips clone size in some rows; elsewhere it reads once, few, many or a size class.

v_gene: TRBV6-5
d_gene: .
abundance: .
j_gene: TRBJ1-1
CDR3nt: TGTGCCAGCAGTACAACAGGGCACACTGAAGCTTTCTTT
CDR3aa: CASSTTGHTEAFF

v_gene: TRBV29-1
d_gene: .
abundance: .
j_gene: TRBJ1-1
CDR3nt: TGCAGCGTCAACAGGGATCGGAACACTGAAGCTTTCTTT
CDR3aa: CSVNRDRNTEAFF

v_gene: TRBV5-6
d_gene: TRBD1
abundance: .
j_gene: TRBJ1-1
CDR3nt: TGTGCCAGCAGCTTTAACGGACAGGGGGACACTGAAGCTTTCTTT
CDR3aa: CASSFNGQGDTEAFF

v_gene: TRBV5-6
d_gene: .
abundance: .
j_gene: TRBJ2-2
CDR3nt: TGTGCCAGCAGCTACCCGACAGACACCGGGGAGCTGTTTTTT
CDR3aa: CASSYPTDTGELFF

v_gene: TRBV30
d_gene: TRBD2
abundance: .
j_gene: TRBJ2-1
CDR3nt: TGTGCCTGGTCTGGGATAGCGGGAGGGGTCAATGAGCAGTTCTTC
CDR3aa: CAWSGIAGGVNEQFF

v_gene: TRBV29-1
d_gene: .
abundance: .
j_gene: TRBJ2-1
CDR3nt: TGCAGCGTTGTTATGAGTGACAATGAGCAGTTCTTC
CDR3aa: CSVVMSDNEQFF

v_gene: TRBV7-2
d_gene: .
abundance: .
j_gene: TRBJ1-5
CDR3nt: TGTGCCAGCAGCACCGGGGGGCGGAATCAGCCCCAGCATTTT
CDR3aa: CASSTGGRNQPQHF

v_gene: TRBV7-2
d_gene: TRBD1
abundance: .
j_gene: TRBJ2-1
CDR3nt: TGTGCCAGCAGCTTTGGGACAGGGTGGGATGAGCAGTTCTTC
CDR3aa: CASSFGTGWDEQFF

v_gene: TRBV7-3
d_gene: .
abundance: .
j_gene: TRBJ2-3
CDR3nt: TGTGCCAGCAGCTTGGACACGCTGGATACGCAGTATTTT
CDR3aa: CASSLDTLDTQYF

v_gene: TRBV5-1
d_gene: .
abundance: .
j_gene: TRBJ1-1
CDR3nt: TGCGCCAGCAGCCCCAGGTCCAGGGAGGGCACTGAAGCTTTCTTT
CDR3aa: CASSPRSREGTEAFF

v_gene: TRBV7-9
d_gene: .
abundance: .
j_gene: TRBJ1-3
CDR3nt: TGTGCCAGCAGCTTACGGCAGGGGCCTGGAAACACCATATATTTT
CDR3aa: CASSLRQGPGNTIYF

v_gene: TRBV6-5
d_gene: .
abundance: .
j_gene: TRBJ2-7
CDR3nt: TGTGCCAGCACCCAGGGTTACGAGCAGTACTTC
CDR3aa: CASTQGYEQYF

v_gene: TRBV25-1
d_gene: .
abundance: .
j_gene: TRBJ1-2
CDR3nt: TGTGCCAGCAGTGAGGGACTTAGGGGCTACACCTTC
CDR3aa: CASSEGLRGYTF

v_gene: TRBV5-8
d_gene: TRBD1
abundance: .
j_gene: TRBJ1-2
CDR3nt: TGTGCCAGCAGCCGCGGGACAGCCTATGGCTACACCTTC
CDR3aa: CASSRGTAYGYTF

v_gene: TRBV7-8
d_gene: TRBD2
abundance: .
j_gene: TRBJ2-7
CDR3nt: TGTGCCAGCAGCTTAAGGGCTAGCGGGCCCTACGAGCAGTACTTC
CDR3aa: CASSLRASGPYEQYF

v_gene: TRBV4-1
d_gene: .
abundance: .
j_gene: TRBJ1-5
CDR3nt: TGCGCCAGCAGCCCTCGGCAGCTCAGGCAGCCCCAGCATTTT
CDR3aa: CASSPRQLRQPQHF

v_gene: TRBV7-3
d_gene: .
abundance: .
j_gene: TRBJ2-2
CDR3nt: TGTGCCAGCAGCCCAAGGGGGAGGGGGACCGGGGAGCTGTTTTTT
CDR3aa: CASSPRGRGTGELFF

v_gene: TRBV7-8
d_gene: TRBD2
abundance: .
j_gene: TRBJ2-5
CDR3nt: TGTGCCAGCAGCTTCCAGCTAGCGGGAGTGAAAGAGACCCAGTACTTC
CDR3aa: CASSFQLAGVKETQYF

v_gene: TRBV2
d_gene: TRBD2
abundance: many
j_gene: TRBJ2-3
CDR3nt: TGTGCCAGCAAGAGCCCCCCGGGACTAGTCTTTTCAGATACGCAGTATTTT
CDR3aa: CASKSPPGLVFSDTQYF

v_gene: TRBV27
d_gene: .
abundance: .
j_gene: TRBJ1-6
CDR3nt: TGTGCCAGCAGTTTACGGGGGTCACCCCTCCACTTT
CDR3aa: CASSLRGSPLHF

v_gene: TRBV18
d_gene: TRBD2
abundance: .
j_gene: TRBJ2-1
CDR3nt: TGTGCCAGCTCACGACCAGGACTAGACAGCAATGAGCAGTTCTTC
CDR3aa: CASSRPGLDSNEQFF

v_gene: TRBV11-2
d_gene: TRBD1
abundance: .
j_gene: TRBJ2-1
CDR3nt: TGTGCCAGCAGCTTCCCGGGACAGGGGGCGCGAAGTCTCTTC
CDR3aa: CASSFPGQGARSLF

v_gene: TRBV15
d_gene: TRBD1
abundance: .
j_gene: TRBJ2-7
CDR3nt: TGTGCCACCAGCAGGGGGGCCGGACAGGGATTAACCTACGAGCAGTACTTC
CDR3aa: CATSRGAGQGLTYEQYF

v_gene: TRBV2
d_gene: .
abundance: .
j_gene: TRBJ1-4
CDR3nt: TGTGCCAGAACAGGGTTGGGTGAAAAACTGTTTTTT
CDR3aa: CARTGLGEKLFF

v_gene: TRBV4-1
d_gene: TRBD2
abundance: .
j_gene: TRBJ2-1
CDR3nt: TGCGCCAGCAGCCCCGGACTAGCGGGAGTCAATGAGCAGTTCTTC
CDR3aa: CASSPGLAGVNEQFF

v_gene: TRBV2
d_gene: TRBD1
abundance: .
j_gene: TRBJ2-7
CDR3nt: TGTGCCAGCACTGTTCGACAGGGACCCTACGAGCAGTACTTC
CDR3aa: CASTVRQGPYEQYF

v_gene: TRBV2
d_gene: .
abundance: few
j_gene: TRBJ1-5
CDR3nt: TGTGCCAGCACCCCGAGGAGGGAGGGAGGTCAGCCCCAGCATTTT
CDR3aa: CASTPRREGGQPQHF

v_gene: TRBV4-2
d_gene: TRBD2
abundance: .
j_gene: TRBJ2-1
CDR3nt: TGTGCCAGCAGCCAAGATACTAGCGGGATTCAGGGTGAGCAGTTCTTC
CDR3aa: CASSQDTSGIQGEQFF

v_gene: TRBV20-1
d_gene: .
abundance: .
j_gene: TRBJ1-1
CDR3nt: TGCAGTGCTAGACAAGAGCTTGAAGCTTTCTTT
CDR3aa: CSARQELEAFF

v_gene: TRBV29-1
d_gene: TRBD1
abundance: .
j_gene: TRBJ2-6
CDR3nt: TGCAGCGTTGTGAGGGGACAGGGCCCTGGGGCCAACGTCCTGACTTTC
CDR3aa: CSVVRGQGPGANVLTF

v_gene: TRBV14
d_gene: .
abundance: .
j_gene: TRBJ1-2
CDR3nt: TGTGCCAGCAGCCCACCTACGGGACACCTAAGAGGTGGCTACACCTTC
CDR3aa: CASSPPTGHLRGGYTF

v_gene: TRBV18
d_gene: .
abundance: .
j_gene: TRBJ1-3
CDR3nt: TGTGCCAGCTCACCCTCTGACACCTTCTCTGGAAACACCATATATTTT
CDR3aa: CASSPSDTFSGNTIYF

v_gene: TRBV6-5
d_gene: TRBD1
abundance: .
j_gene: TRBJ1-1
CDR3nt: TGTGCCAGTACAGGGGAAACTGAAGCTTTCTTT
CDR3aa: CASTGETEAFF

v_gene: TRBV4-2
d_gene: .
abundance: .
j_gene: TRBJ2-7
CDR3nt: TGTGCCAGCAGCCAAGAAACTCGGGGTGGGTACGAGCAGTACTTC
CDR3aa: CASSQETRGGYEQYF

v_gene: TRBV7-6
d_gene: .
abundance: once
j_gene: TRBJ1-6
CDR3nt: TGTGCCAGCAGCTTAGGCCCACAAGAACCCCTCCACTTT
CDR3aa: CASSLGPQEPLHF

v_gene: TRBV19
d_gene: TRBD1
abundance: .
j_gene: TRBJ1-5
CDR3nt: TGTGCCACTGGCTCGGACAGGAGTCATCAGCCCCAGCATTTT
CDR3aa: CATGSDRSHQPQHF

v_gene: TRBV10-3
d_gene: .
abundance: .
j_gene: TRBJ2-1
CDR3nt: TGTGCCATCACCCCCCAGGGTTTCAATGAGCAGTTCTTC
CDR3aa: CAITPQGFNEQFF

v_gene: TRBV3-1/TRBV3-2
d_gene: .
abundance: .
j_gene: TRBJ1-3
CDR3nt: TGTGCCAGCAGCCAACCGGGATCTGGAAACACCATATATTTT
CDR3aa: CASSQPGSGNTIYF

v_gene: TRBV4-3
d_gene: TRBD1
abundance: .
j_gene: TRBJ1-4
CDR3nt: TGCGCCAGCAGCGGCCGGCGACAGGGAGATGAAAAACTGTTTTTT
CDR3aa: CASSGRRQGDEKLFF

v_gene: TRBV5-1
d_gene: TRBD1
abundance: .
j_gene: TRBJ1-1
CDR3nt: TGCGCCAGCAGCTCACAGGGGGCTGGCACTGAAGCTTTCTTT
CDR3aa: CASSSQGAGTEAFF

v_gene: TRBV19
d_gene: .
abundance: .
j_gene: TRBJ1-2
CDR3nt: TGTGCCAGTAGTCTAAACCCATCCGGGTACTATGGCTACACCTTC
CDR3aa: CASSLNPSGYYGYTF

v_gene: TRBV7-3
d_gene: TRBD2
abundance: .
j_gene: TRBJ2-5
CDR3nt: TGTGCCAGCAGCTATAGCGGGGGGGCGGAGACCCAGTACTTC
CDR3aa: CASSYSGGAETQYF

v_gene: TRBV10-1
d_gene: .
abundance: .
j_gene: TRBJ1-5
CDR3nt: TGCGCCAGCAGTGAGGGGGGGGGAGGTGGCAATCAGCCCCAGCATTTT
CDR3aa: CASSEGGGGGNQPQHF

v_gene: TRBV4-1
d_gene: .
abundance: .
j_gene: TRBJ2-7
CDR3nt: TGCGCCAGCAGCCAAGATCCGGGAGCGAGGTACGAGCAGTACTTC
CDR3aa: CASSQDPGARYEQYF

v_gene: TRBV7-9
d_gene: .
abundance: .
j_gene: TRBJ1-3
CDR3nt: TGTGCCAGCAGCCCCGTGGCCACCATATATTTT
CDR3aa: CASSPVATIYF